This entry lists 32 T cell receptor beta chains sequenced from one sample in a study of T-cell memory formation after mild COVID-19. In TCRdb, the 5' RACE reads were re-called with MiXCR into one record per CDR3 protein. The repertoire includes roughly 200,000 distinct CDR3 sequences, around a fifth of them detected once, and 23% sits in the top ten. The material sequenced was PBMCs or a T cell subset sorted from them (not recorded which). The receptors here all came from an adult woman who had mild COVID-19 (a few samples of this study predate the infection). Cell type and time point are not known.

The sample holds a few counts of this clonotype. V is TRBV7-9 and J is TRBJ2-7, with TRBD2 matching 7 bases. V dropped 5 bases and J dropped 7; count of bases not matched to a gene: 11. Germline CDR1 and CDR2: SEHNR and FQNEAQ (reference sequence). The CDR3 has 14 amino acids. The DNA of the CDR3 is TGTGCCAGCAGCCCGGGACTATCCCTACGAGAGCAGTACTTC. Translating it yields CASSPGLSLREQYF.

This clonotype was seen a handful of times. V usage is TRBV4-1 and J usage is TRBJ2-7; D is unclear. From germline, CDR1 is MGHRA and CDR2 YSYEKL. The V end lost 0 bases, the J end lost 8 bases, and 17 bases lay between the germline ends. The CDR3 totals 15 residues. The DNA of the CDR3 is TGCGCCAGCAGCCAAGAACCTCGCTCAGCCACTAAGCAGTACTTC. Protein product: CASSQEPRSATKQYF.

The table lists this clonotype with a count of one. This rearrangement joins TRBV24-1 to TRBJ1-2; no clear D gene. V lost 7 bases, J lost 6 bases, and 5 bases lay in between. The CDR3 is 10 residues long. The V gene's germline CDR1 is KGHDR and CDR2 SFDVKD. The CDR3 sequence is CATRVNGYTF. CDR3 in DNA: TGTGCCACCAGGGTGAATGGCTACACCTTC.

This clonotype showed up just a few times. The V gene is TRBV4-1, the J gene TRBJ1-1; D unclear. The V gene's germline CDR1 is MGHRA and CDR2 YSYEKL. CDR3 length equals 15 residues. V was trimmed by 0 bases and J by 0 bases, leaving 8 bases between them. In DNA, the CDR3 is TGCGCCAGCAGCCAAGAAGGTCCGTTGAACACTGAAGCTTTCTTT. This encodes CASSQEGPLNTEAFF.

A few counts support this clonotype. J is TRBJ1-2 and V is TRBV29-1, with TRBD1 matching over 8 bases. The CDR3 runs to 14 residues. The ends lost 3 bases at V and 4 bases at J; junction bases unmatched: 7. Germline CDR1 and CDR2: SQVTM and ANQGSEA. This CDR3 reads CSVDDRGRGYGYTF. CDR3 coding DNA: TGCAGCGTTGATGACAGGGGAAGGGGCTATGGCTACACCTTC.

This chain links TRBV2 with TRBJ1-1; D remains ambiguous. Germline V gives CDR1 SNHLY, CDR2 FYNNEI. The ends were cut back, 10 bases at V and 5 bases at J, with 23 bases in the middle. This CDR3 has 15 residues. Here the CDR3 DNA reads TGTGCCACAGAACTTACAGAGGGCCAGGCAACTGAAGCTTTCTTT. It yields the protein CATELTEGQATEAFF. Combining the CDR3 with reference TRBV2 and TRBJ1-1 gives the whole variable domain EPEVTQTPSHQVTQMGQEVILRCVPISNHLYFYWYRQILGQKVEFLVSFYNNEISEKSEIFDDQFSVERPDGSNFTLKIRSTKLEDSAMYFCATELTEGQATEAFFGQGTRLTVV.

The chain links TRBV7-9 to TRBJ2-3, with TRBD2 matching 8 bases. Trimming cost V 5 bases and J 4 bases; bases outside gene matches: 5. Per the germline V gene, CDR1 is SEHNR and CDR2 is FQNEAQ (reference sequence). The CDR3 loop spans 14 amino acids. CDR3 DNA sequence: TGTGCCAGCAGCCCACCAGCGGGAGCAGATACGCAGTATTTT. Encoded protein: CASSPPAGADTQYF.

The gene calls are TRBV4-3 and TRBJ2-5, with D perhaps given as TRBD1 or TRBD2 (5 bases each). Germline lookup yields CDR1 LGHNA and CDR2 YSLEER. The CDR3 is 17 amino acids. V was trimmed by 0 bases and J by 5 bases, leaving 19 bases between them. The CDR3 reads CASSQDPAGNSGETQYF. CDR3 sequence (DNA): TGCGCCAGCAGCCAAGATCCGGCAGGGAACTCGGGGGAGACCCAGTACTTC.

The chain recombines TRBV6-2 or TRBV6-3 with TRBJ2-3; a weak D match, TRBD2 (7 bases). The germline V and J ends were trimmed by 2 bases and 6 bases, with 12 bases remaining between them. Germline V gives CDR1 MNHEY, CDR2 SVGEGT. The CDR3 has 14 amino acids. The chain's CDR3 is CASSYGGGADTQYF. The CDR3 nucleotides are TGTGCCAGCAGTTACGGAGGGGGGGCGGATACGCAGTATTTT.

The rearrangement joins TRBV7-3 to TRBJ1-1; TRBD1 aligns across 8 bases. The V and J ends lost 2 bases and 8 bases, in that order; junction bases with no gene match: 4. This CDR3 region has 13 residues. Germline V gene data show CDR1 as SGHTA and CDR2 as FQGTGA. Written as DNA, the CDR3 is TGTGCCAGCAGCTTAGACAGGGGAAAGGAAGCTTTCTTT. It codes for CASSLDRGKEAFF.

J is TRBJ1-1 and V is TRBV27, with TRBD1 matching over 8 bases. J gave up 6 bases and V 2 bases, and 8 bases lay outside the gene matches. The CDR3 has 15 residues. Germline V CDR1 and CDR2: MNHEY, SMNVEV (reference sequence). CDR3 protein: CASSLTGTGTPEAFF. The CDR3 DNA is TGTGCCAGCAGTTTAACCGGGACAGGTACCCCTGAAGCTTTCTTT.

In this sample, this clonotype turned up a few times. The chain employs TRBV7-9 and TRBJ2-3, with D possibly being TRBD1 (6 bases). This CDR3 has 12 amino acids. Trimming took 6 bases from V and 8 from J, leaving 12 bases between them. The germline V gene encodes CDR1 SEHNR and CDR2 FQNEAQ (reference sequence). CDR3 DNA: TGTGCCAGCAGTCCTGGACAGCTTACGCAGTATTTT. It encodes CASSPGQLTQYF. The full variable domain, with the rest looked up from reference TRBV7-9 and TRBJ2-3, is DTGVSQNPRHKITKRGQNVTFRCDPISEHNRLYWYRQTLGQGPEFLTYFQNEAQLEKSRLLSDRFSAERPKGSFSTLEIQRTEQGDSAMYLCASSPGQLTQYFGPGTRLTVL.

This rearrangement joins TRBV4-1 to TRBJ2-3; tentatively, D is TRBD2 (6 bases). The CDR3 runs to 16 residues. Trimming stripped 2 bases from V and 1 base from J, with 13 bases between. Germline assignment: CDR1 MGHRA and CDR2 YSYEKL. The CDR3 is CASSQPGGMGTDTQYF. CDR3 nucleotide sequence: TGCGCCAGCAGCCAACCAGGCGGGATGGGCACAGATACGCAGTATTTT.

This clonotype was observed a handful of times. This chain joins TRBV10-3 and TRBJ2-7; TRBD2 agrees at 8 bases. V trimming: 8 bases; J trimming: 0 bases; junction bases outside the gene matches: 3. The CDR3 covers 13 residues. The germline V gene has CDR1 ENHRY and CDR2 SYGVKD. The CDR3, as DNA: TGTGCCATCCTTAGCGGGGACTCCTACGAGCAGTACTTC. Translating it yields CAILSGDSYEQYF.

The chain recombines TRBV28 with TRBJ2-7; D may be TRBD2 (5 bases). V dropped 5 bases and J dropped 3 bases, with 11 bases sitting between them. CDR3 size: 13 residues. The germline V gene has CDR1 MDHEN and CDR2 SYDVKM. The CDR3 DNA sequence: TGTGCCAGCAGTCATGGACTTATCTACGAGCAGTACTTC. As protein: CASSHGLIYEQYF. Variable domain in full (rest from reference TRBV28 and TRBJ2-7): DVKVTQSSRYLVKRTGEKVFLECVQDMDHENMFWYRQDPGLGLRLIYFSYDVKMKEKGDIPEGYSVSREKKERFSLILESASTNQTSMYLCASSHGLIYEQYFGPGTRLTVT.

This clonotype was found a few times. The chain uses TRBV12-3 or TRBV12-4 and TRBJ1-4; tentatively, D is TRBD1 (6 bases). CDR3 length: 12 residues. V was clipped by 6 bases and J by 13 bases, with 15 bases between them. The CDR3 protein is CASRPGGGVLFF. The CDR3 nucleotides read TGTGCCAGCAGGCCTGGGGGGGGCGTACTGTTTTTT.

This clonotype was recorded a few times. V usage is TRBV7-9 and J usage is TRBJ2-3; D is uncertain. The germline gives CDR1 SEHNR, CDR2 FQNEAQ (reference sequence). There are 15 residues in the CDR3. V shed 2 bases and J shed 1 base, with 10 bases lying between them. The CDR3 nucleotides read TGTGCCAGCAGCTTATCAGGCCCCGGCACAGATACGCAGTATTTT. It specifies CASSLSGPGTDTQYF.

The CDR3 reads CSARGFRELGYEQFF. DNA of the CDR3: TGCAGTGCTAGAGGTTTTCGGGAGCTTGGGTATGAGCAGTTCTTC. V usage is TRBV20-1 and J usage is TRBJ2-1, with a possible D match to TRBD2 (6 bases). This CDR3 has 15 amino acids. From germline, CDR1 is DFQATT and CDR2 SNEGSKA (reference sequence). The V end lost 1 base, the J end lost 8 bases, and 18 bases lay between the germline ends.

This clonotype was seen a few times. Here the CDR3 DNA reads TGCGCCAGCAGCTTTAACGGACTTACCGGGGAGCTGTTTTTT. This sequence encodes CASSFNGLTGELFF. The chain links TRBV5-1 to TRBJ2-2; a possible D gene is TRBD2 (5 bases). This CDR3 has 14 amino acids. V was clipped by 2 bases and J by 5 bases, with 10 bases between them. Looked up from germline, CDR1 is SGHRS and CDR2 is YFSETQ.

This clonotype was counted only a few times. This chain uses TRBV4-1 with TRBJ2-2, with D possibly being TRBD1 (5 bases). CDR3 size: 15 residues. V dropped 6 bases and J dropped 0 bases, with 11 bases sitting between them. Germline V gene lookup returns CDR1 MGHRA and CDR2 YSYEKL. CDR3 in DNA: TGCGCCAGCAGTTCGCGGACAACGAACACCGGGGAGCTGTTTTTT. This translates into CASSSRTTNTGELFF.

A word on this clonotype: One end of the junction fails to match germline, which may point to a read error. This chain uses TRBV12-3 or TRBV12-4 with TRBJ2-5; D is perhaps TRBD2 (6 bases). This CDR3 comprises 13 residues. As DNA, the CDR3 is TGTGCCAGCAGCCGCCCTCCCCGGGAGACCAAGTACTTC. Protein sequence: CASSRPPRETKYF.

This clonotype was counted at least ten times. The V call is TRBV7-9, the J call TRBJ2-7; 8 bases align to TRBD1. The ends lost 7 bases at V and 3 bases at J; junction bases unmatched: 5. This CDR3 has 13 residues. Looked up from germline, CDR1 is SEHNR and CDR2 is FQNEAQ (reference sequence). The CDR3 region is CASTGQGNYEQYF. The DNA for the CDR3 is TGTGCCAGCACCGGACAGGGAAACTACGAGCAGTACTTC.

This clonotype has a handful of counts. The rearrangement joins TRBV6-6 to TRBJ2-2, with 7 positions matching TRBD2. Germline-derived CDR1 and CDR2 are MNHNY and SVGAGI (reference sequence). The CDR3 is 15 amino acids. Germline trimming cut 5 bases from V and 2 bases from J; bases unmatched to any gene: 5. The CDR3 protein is CASSRLAENTGELFF. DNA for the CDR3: TGTGCCAGCAGTCGTCTAGCGGAAAACACCGGGGAGCTGTTTTTT.

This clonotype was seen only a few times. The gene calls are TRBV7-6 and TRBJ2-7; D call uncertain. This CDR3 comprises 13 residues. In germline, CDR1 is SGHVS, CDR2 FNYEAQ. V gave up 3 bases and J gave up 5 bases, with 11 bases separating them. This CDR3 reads CASSLFVADEQYF. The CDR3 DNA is TGTGCCAGCAGCTTGTTCGTGGCAGACGAGCAGTACTTC.

This CDR3 is CASSVSRANTEAFF. As DNA, the CDR3 is TGTGCCAGCAGCGTCTCCAGAGCGAACACTGAAGCTTTCTTT. The V gene is TRBV9, the J gene TRBJ1-1; no definite D call. The CDR3 is made up of 14 amino acids. The germline V gene encodes CDR1 SGDLS and CDR2 YYNGEE. The V end lost 2 bases, the J end lost 1 base, and 9 bases lay between the germline ends.

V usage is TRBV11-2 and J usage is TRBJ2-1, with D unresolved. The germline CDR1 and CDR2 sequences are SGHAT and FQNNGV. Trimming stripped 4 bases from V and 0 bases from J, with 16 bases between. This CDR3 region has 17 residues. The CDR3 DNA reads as TGTGCCAGCAGCTCGGGCGGCGTAGAGAGCTCCTACAATGAGCAGTTCTTC. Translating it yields CASSSGGVESSYNEQFF.

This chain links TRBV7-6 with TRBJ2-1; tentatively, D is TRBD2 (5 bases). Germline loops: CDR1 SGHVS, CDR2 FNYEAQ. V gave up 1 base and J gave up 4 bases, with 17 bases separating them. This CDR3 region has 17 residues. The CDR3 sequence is CASSLVSGRAKYNEQFF. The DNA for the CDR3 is TGTGCCAGCAGCTTAGTCAGTGGGCGGGCGAAGTACAATGAGCAGTTCTTC.

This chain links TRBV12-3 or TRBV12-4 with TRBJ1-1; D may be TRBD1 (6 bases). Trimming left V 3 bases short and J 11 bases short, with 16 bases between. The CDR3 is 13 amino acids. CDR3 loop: CASSLLEGDGAFF. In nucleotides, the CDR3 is TGTGCCAGCAGTTTGTTGGAGGGGGATGGTGCTTTCTTT.

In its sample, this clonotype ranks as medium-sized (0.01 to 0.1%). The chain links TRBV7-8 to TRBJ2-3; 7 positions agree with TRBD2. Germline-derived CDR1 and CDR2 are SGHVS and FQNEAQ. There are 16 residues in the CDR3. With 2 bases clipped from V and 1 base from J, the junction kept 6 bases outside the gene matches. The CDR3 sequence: CASSLPGGTGTDTQYF. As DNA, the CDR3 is TGTGCCAGCAGCTTACCGGGGGGAACGGGCACAGATACGCAGTATTTT.

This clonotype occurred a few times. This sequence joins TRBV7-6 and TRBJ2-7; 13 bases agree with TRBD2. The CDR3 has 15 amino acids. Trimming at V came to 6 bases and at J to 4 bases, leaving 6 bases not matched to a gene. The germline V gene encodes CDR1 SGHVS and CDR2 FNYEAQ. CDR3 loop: CASSSGLAGAYEQYF. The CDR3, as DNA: TGTGCCAGCAGTTCCGGACTAGCGGGAGCTTACGAGCAGTACTTC.

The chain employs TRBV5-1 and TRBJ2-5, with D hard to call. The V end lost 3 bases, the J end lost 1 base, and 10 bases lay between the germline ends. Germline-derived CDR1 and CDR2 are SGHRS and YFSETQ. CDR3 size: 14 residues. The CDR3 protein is CASSSRTTQETQYF. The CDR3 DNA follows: TGCGCCAGCAGCTCGAGGACGACCCAAGAGACCCAGTACTTC.

CDR3: CASSQDFAGNEQFF. CDR3 nucleotide sequence: TGTGCCAGCAGCCAAGATTTCGCGGGCAATGAGCAGTTCTTC. The J gene is TRBJ2-1, the V gene TRBV3-1; D is perhaps TRBD2 (5 bases). V shed 0 bases and J shed 6 bases, with 9 bases lying between them. CDR1 is LGHDT, CDR2 YNNKEL, per germline (reference sequence). There are 14 residues in the CDR3.